The 27 T cell receptor beta chains below come from one sample, sequenced in a study of CD8 T cells in Susac syndrome (dated by TCRdb to about 2019). Receptors were amplified or captured by the immunoSEQ multiplex PCR assay. RNA was extracted using the RNeasy kit, and about 0.45 to 1 ug of the RNA was reverse transcribed with random hexamers. TCRdb itself trimmed the public reads at Q25 with fastp, ran MiXCR and retained productive beta chains. Identical CDR3 protein sequences are pooled into one entry, listed with their most common genes and DNA. The table for this sample lists 84,000 or so distinct CDR3 sequences; about 95% of them were counted only once. The ten top clones hold more than 0.35% of the sample. Sequences were obtained from CD8+ T cells from PBMCs. These receptors were taken from a human donor with Susac syndrome.

The V gene is TRBV30, the J gene TRBJ2-3; maybe TRBD2 (5 bases). The CDR3 is 14 amino acids. The germline V and J ends were trimmed by 0 bases and 4 bases, with 11 bases remaining between them. Per the germline V gene, CDR1 is GTSNPN and CDR2 is SVGIG (reference sequence). CDR3 nucleotides: TGTGCCTGGAGTGTGTCAGGACTCGCAGATACGCAGTATTTT. Its translation is CAWSVSGLADTQYF.

This rearrangement joins TRBV24-1 to TRBJ2-5, with D possibly being TRBD1 (6 bases). Per germline, CDR1 KGHDR and CDR2 SFDVKD. The CDR3 extends over 12 amino acids. The V gene lost 6 bases and the J gene lost 3 bases, with 7 bases spanning the gap. Here the CDR3 DNA reads TGTGCCACCAGTCCAGGGGAAGAGACCCAGTACTTC. Amino acid sequence: CATSPGEETQYF.

This chain uses TRBV4-3 with TRBJ2-2, with D perhaps matching TRBD2 (6 bases). V lost 3 bases and J 1 base, leaving 6 bases between the germline ends. CDR3 length: 14 amino acids. From germline, CDR1 is LGHNA and CDR2 YSLEER. CDR3 region: CASSHGGNTGELFF. CDR3 coding DNA: TGCGCCAGCAGCCACGGGGGGAACACCGGGGAGCTGTTTTTT.

The chain joins TRBV10-3 to TRBJ2-3; D not certain. V lost 5 bases, J lost 4 bases, and 10 bases lay in between. Per the germline V gene, CDR1 is ENHRY and CDR2 is SYGVKD. The length of the CDR3 is 13 residues. The CDR3 here is CAISPTKADTQYF. The CDR3 nucleotides are TGTGCCATCAGTCCCACCAAAGCAGATACGCAGTATTTT.

This chain connects TRBV7-9 to TRBJ2-2, with TRBD2 matching 7 bases. Per germline, CDR1 SEHNR and CDR2 FQNEAQ (reference sequence). The CDR3 loop spans 16 amino acids. With V trimmed by 5 bases and J by 2 bases, 8 bases remained unmatched. The CDR3 sequence: CASSTWTSLNTGELFF. For the CDR3, the DNA is TGTGCCAGCAGCACCTGGACTAGTCTTAACACCGGGGAGCTGTTTTTT.

The chain uses TRBV13 and TRBJ2-7; D may match TRBD1 or TRBD2 (5 bases each). V was clipped by 8 bases and J by 1 base, with 15 bases between them. Germline V gene sequence: CDR1 PRHDT, CDR2 FYEKMQ (reference sequence). This CDR3 region has 14 residues. As DNA, the CDR3 is TGTGCCAGCCGTGCCCGGGGCGATTCCTACGAGCAGTACTTC. Amino acids: CASRARGDSYEQYF.

The CDR3: CSARDRGGKGDTQYF. The CDR3 coding sequence is TGCAGTGCTAGAGATCGGGGGGGGAAGGGAGATACGCAGTATTTT. This chain joins TRBV20-1 and TRBJ2-3; 8 nucleotides align to TRBD2. Germline lookup yields CDR1 DFQATT and CDR2 SNEGSKA (reference sequence). The CDR3 loop spans 15 amino acids. V lost 0 bases to trimming and J lost 5 bases; unmatched junction nucleotides: 7.

The V and J genes are TRBV19 and TRBJ1-1; D uncertain. The CDR3 totals 10 residues. Trimming stripped 8 bases from V and 8 bases from J, with 9 bases between. Germline V gene sequence: CDR1 LNHDA, CDR2 SQIVND (reference sequence). The CDR3: CASGPTEAFF. CDR3 sequence (DNA): TGTGCCAGTGGCCCGACAGAAGCTTTCTTT.

The chain has TRBV7-8 and TRBJ2-2; no clear D. Trimming removed 4 bases at V and 5 bases at J, with 17 bases between. The CDR3 loop spans 16 amino acids. The germline V gene has CDR1 SGHVS and CDR2 FQNEAQ. The CDR3 coding sequence is TGTGCCAGCAGCTCATTATCCGGGCATACTACCGGGGAGCTGTTTTTT. Its translation is CASSSLSGHTTGELFF.

With respect to this clonotype: The junction departs from germline at one end; a sequencing error may be responsible. V gene TRBV7-8 combines with J gene TRBJ2-1; TRBD2 matches 7 bases. The CDR3 runs to 15 residues. Germline values: CDR1 SGHVS, CDR2 FQNEAQ. The CDR3 is CASSLAASSYNEQFF. CDR3 nucleotide sequence: TGTGCCAGCAGCCTAGCGGCTAGCTCCTACAATGAGCAGTTCTTC.

The chain joins TRBV9 to TRBJ1-2; D is unresolved. Germline CDR1 SGDLS, CDR2 YYNGEE. Trimming removed 4 bases from V and 3 bases from J, with 13 bases in between. The CDR3 length is 14 residues. The CDR3 reads CASSRPGSHYGYTF. CDR3 nucleotides: TGTGCCAGCAGCAGACCAGGTTCTCACTATGGCTACACCTTC.

The CDR3 region has the DNA TGCGCCAGCAGCTTGGGACTAGCGGGAGAAGCGGATGAGCAGTTCTTC. It yields the protein CASSLGLAGEADEQFF. The gene calls are TRBV5-1 and TRBJ2-1; TRBD2 matches at 12 bases. The germline V gene encodes CDR1 SGHRS and CDR2 YFSETQ. The V segment lost 0 bases and the J segment 8 bases; nucleotides outside the gene matches: 6. This CDR3 is built from 16 residues.

The chain couples TRBV20-1 to TRBJ2-6; TRBD1 agrees at 7 bases. Trimming took 4 bases from V and 1 from J; bases not matched to a gene: 7. This CDR3 region has 16 residues. From germline, CDR1 is DFQATT and CDR2 SNEGSKA (reference sequence). The CDR3 sequence is CSATDRAPSGANVLTF. CDR3 coding DNA: TGCAGTGCTACAGACAGGGCCCCATCTGGGGCCAACGTCCTGACTTTC.

The rearrangement links TRBV14 to TRBJ2-1; D may correspond to TRBD1 or TRBD2 (5 bases each). The CDR3 length is 15 residues. V was pared by 4 bases and J by 6 bases, with 16 bases between. The germline gives CDR1 SGHDN, CDR2 FVKESK. The CDR3 DNA reads TGTGCCAGCAGCCCGTGGGACGCCGTCGCCAATGAGCAGTTCTTC. Its protein is CASSPWDAVANEQFF.

This rearrangement joins TRBV29-1 to TRBJ1-1; D gene unclear. V was clipped by 0 bases and J by 1 base, with 12 bases between them. CDR1 and CDR2 from the germline V gene are SQVTM and ANQGSEA. The CDR3 is 15 residues long. The CDR3 DNA reads as TGCAGCGTTGAAGATTACCCTGGCGCGAACACTGAAGCTTTCTTT. As protein: CSVEDYPGANTEAFF.

This clonotype has only one observation. This chain links TRBV29-1 with TRBJ2-7; D is unresolved. The germline V gene has CDR1 SQVTM and CDR2 ANQGSEA. Trimming shortened V by 3 bases and J by 6 bases, and 9 bases separated the two germline ends. The CDR3 runs 11 residues. Here the CDR3 DNA reads TGCAGCGTTGAGGGGAATGGCGAGCAGTACGTC. This codes for CSVEGNGEQYV.

This chain links TRBV5-1 with TRBJ2-1; tentative D call: TRBD2 (5 bases). Deletions cut 0 bases from V and 2 bases from J, with 6 bases between. The CDR3 sequence is 14 residues long. Germline V gene sequence: CDR1 SGHRS, CDR2 YFSETQ. CDR3 nucleotides: TGCGCCAGCAGCTTGGTGGAGGCCTACAATGAGCAGTTCTTC. Its translation is CASSLVEAYNEQFF.

The chain has TRBV7-6 and TRBJ1-1; D may be TRBD1 (5 bases). The CDR3 is 15 residues long. Between the trimmed V and J ends, which lost 1 base and 2 bases, there was a span of 11 bases. The germline gives CDR1 SGHVS, CDR2 FNYEAQ. The CDR3 coding sequence is TGTGCCAGCAGCTTAGACTACGGGGCTAACACTGAAGCTTTCTTT. This sequence encodes CASSLDYGANTEAFF. Supplemented by reference TRBV7-6 and TRBJ1-1, the full variable domain reads GAGVSQSPRYKVTKRGQDVALRCDPISGHVSLYWYRQALGQGPEFLTYFNYEAQQDKSGLPNDRFSAERPEGSISTLTIQRTEQRDSAMYRCASSLDYGANTEAFFGQGTRLTVV.

The CDR3 DNA reads as TGTGCCAGCAGTGAATGGGACAGGGATAATCAGCCCCAGCATTTT. Its translation is CASSEWDRDNQPQHF. V usage is TRBV6-1 and J usage is TRBJ1-5; TRBD1 agrees at 9 bases. With V trimmed by 2 bases and J by 4 bases, 3 bases remained unmatched. CDR3 length: 15 amino acids. Germline V gene sequence: CDR1 MNHNS, CDR2 SASEGT.

In its sample, this clonotype was seen once. This chain uses TRBV20-1 with TRBJ2-7; D not certain. CDR3 length equals 13 residues. The V gene lost 4 bases and the J gene lost 4 bases, with 14 bases spanning the gap. Looked up from germline, CDR1 is DFQATT and CDR2 is SNEGSKA (reference sequence). CDR3 DNA sequence: TGCAGTGCTAAAAGCGCGACCCGTTACGAGCAGTACTTC. Its protein is CSAKSATRYEQYF.

The genes are TRBV9 and TRBJ2-1, with 8 bases that match TRBD2. Unmatched junction bases numbered 9, after V lost 0 bases and J lost 7 bases. The length of the CDR3 is 16 residues. Germline CDR1 is SGDLS and CDR2 is YYNGEE. CDR3 protein: CASSVVIGGARNEQFF. Written as DNA, the CDR3 is TGTGCCAGCAGCGTAGTCATCGGGGGGGCGAGGAATGAGCAGTTCTTC.

The J gene is TRBJ2-1, the V gene TRBV14; perhaps D is TRBD1 or TRBD2 (5 bases each). The germline V gene encodes CDR1 SGHDN and CDR2 FVKESK. V gave up 0 bases and J gave up 5 bases, with 8 bases separating them. There are 14 residues in the CDR3. DNA for the CDR3: TGTGCCAGCAGCCAAGACTGGGACGACAATGAGCAGTTCTTC. This codes for CASSQDWDDNEQFF.

This clonotype occurred a few times. The rearrangement uses TRBV28 and TRBJ1-4; possible D gene TRBD1, 6 bases. Trimming stripped 4 bases from V and 0 bases from J, with 12 bases between. Germline V lookup: CDR1 MDHEN, CDR2 SYDVKM. This CDR3 has 16 residues. The CDR3 sequence: CASSSLEGATNEKLFF. The CDR3 coding sequence is TGTGCCAGCAGTTCGCTGGAGGGGGCAACTAATGAAAAACTGTTTTTT.

V usage is TRBV7-9 and J usage is TRBJ1-2; D is unresolved. Germline loops: CDR1 SEHNR, CDR2 FQNEAQ (reference sequence). CDR3 length: 14 amino acids. The V and J ends lost 5 bases and 2 bases respectively, with 12 bases between them. Here the CDR3 reads CASSLLVPNYGYTF. The CDR3 nucleotides read TGTGCCAGCAGCCTGCTGGTCCCGAACTATGGCTACACCTTC.

This chain joins TRBV6-1 and TRBJ2-6; 9 nucleotides line up with TRBD1. This CDR3 is 18 amino acids long. With 10 bases clipped from V and 2 bases from J, the junction kept 15 bases outside the gene matches. Per germline, CDR1 MNHNS and CDR2 SASEGT. This CDR3 reads CATKGQGGPTAGANVLTF. DNA of the CDR3: TGTGCCACCAAGGGACAGGGTGGTCCAACGGCTGGGGCCAACGTCCTGACTTTC.

The J gene is TRBJ1-6, the V gene TRBV9; no clear D. This CDR3 has 19 amino acids. In germline, CDR1 is SGDLS, CDR2 YYNGEE. Trimming cost V 6 bases and J 7 bases, with 29 bases left between them. Here the CDR3 DNA reads TGTGCCAGCACTTCGCAAGAGGACTATTGGGCCAGAGGGAATTCACCCCTCCACTTT. Protein: CASTSQEDYWARGNSPLHF.

V and J are TRBV7-7 and TRBJ2-1; TRBD2 agrees at 8 bases. The CDR3 sequence is 12 residues long. CDR1 and CDR2 from the germline V gene are SSHAT and FNYEAQ (reference sequence). The chain's CDR3 is CASGNGDNEQFF. The DNA for the CDR3 is TGTGCTAGCGGGAATGGCGACAATGAGCAGTTCTTC.